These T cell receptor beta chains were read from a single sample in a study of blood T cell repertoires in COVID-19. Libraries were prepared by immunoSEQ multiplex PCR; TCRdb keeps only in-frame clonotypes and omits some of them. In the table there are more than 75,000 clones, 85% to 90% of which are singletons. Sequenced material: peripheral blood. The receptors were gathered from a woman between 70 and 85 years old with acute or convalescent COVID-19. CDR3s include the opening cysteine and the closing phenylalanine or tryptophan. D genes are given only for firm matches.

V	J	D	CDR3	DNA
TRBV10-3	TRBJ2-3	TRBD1	CAIRGDRGTDTQYF	TGTGCCATCAGGGGGGACAGGGGTACAGATACGCAGTATTTT
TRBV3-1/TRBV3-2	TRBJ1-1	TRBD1	CASSLTGVNTEAFF	TGTGCCAGCAGCCTGACAGGGGTGAACACTGAAGCTTTCTTT
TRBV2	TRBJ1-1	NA	CATGQLNTEAFF	TGTGCCACCGGACAGCTGAACACTGAAGCTTTCTTT
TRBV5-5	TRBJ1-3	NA	CASSSGQLGNTIYF	TGTGCCAGCAGCTCAGGACAGCTTGGAAACACCATATATTTT
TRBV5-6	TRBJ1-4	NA	CASSLGWIRVF	TGTGCCAGCAGCTTGGGTTGGATCCGGGTCTTT
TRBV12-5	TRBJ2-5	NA	CASGEQGGETQYF	TGTGCTAGTGGGGAGCAGGGGGGTGAGACCCAGTACTTC
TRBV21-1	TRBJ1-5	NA	CASSKVGTGDQPQHF	TGTGCCAGCAGCAAAGTAGGAACAGGGGATCAGCCCCAGCATTTT
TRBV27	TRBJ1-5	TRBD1	CASSPGQVPNQPQHF	TGTGCCAGCAGCCCGGGACAGGTCCCCAATCAGCCCCAGCATTTT
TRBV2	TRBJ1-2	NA	CASSKDTPYGYTF	TGTGCCAGCAGTAAGGACACACCCTATGGCTACACCTTC
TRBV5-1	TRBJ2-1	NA	CASSPWTGGDEQFF	TGCGCCAGCAGCCCATGGACAGGAGGGGATGAGCAGTTCTTC
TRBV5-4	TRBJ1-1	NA	CASSPLGEETFF	TGTGCCAGCAGCCCCCTGGGGGAGGAAACTTTCTTT
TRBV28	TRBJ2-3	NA	CASSLGGGPLADTQYF	TGTGCCAGCAGTTTAGGGGGGGGGCCTTTGGCAGATACGCAGTATTTT
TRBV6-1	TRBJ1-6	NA	CASSEVQGRPLHF	TGTGCCAGCAGTGAGGTACAGGGAAGGCCCCTCCACTTT
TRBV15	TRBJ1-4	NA	CATSRVSGWSEKLFF	TGTGCCACCAGCAGAGTGTCAGGGTGGAGTGAAAAACTGTTTTTT
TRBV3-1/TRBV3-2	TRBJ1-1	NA	CASSQELGDTEAFF	TGTGCCAGCAGCCAAGAATTGGGAGACACTGAAGCTTTCTTT
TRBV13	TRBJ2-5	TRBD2	CASSSLGLAGRRVETQYF	TGTGCCAGCAGCTCCCTTGGACTAGCGGGGCGGCGCGTGGAGACCCAGTACTTC
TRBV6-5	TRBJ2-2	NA	CASSFRGDTGELFF	TGTGCCAGCAGTTTCAGGGGGGACACCGGGGAGCTGTTTTTT
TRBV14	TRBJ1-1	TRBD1	CASTTQGLNTEAFF	TGTGCCAGCACCACACAGGGGCTGAACACTGAAGCTTTCTTT